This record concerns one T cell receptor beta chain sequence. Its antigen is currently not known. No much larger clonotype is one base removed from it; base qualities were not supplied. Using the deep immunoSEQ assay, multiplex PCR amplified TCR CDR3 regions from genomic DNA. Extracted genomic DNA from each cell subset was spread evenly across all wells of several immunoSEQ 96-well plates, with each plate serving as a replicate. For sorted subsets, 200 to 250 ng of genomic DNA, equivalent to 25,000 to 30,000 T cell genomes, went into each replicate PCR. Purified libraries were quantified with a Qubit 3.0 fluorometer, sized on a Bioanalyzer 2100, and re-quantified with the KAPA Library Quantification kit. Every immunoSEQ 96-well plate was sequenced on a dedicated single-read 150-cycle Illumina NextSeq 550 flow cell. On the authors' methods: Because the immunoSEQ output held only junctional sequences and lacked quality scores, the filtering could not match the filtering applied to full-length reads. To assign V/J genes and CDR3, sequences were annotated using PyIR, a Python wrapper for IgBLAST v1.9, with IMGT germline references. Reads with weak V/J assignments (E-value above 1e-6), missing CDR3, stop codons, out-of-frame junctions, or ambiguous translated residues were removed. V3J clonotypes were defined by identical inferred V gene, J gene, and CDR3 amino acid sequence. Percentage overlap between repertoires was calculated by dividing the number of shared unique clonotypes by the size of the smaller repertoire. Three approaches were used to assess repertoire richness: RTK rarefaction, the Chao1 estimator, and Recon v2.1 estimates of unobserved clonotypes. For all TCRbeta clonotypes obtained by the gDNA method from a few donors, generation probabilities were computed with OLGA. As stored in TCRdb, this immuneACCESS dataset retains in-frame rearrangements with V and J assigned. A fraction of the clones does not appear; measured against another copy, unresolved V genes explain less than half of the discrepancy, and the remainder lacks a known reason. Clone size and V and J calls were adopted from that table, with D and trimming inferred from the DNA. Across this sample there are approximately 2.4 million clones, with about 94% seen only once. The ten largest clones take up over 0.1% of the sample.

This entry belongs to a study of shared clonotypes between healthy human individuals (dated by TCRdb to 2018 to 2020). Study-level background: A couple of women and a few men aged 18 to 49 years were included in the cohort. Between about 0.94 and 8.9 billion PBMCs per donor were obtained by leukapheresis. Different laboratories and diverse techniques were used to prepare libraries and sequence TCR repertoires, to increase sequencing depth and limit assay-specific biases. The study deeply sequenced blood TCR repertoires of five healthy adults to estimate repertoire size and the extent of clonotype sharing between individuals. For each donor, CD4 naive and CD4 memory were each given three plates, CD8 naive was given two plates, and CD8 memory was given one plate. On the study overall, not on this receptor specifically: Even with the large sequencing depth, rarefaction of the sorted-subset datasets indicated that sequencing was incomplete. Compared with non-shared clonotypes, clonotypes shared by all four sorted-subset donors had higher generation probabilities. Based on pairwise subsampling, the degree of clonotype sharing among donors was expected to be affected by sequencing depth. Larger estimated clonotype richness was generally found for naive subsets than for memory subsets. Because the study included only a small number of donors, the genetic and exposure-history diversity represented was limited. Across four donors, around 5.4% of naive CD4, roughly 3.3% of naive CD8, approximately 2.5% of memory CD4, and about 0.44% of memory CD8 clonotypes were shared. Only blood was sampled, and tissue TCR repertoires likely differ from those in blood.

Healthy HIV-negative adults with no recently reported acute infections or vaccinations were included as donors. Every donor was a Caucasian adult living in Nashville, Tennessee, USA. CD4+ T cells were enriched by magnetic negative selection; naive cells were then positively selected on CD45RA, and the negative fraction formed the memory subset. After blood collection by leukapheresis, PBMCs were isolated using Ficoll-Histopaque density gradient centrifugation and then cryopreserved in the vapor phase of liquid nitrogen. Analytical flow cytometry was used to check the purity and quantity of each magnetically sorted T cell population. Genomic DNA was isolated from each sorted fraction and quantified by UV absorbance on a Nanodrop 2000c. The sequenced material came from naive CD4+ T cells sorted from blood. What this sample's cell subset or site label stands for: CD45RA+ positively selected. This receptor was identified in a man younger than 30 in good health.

The DNA is as follows: TGTGCCAGCAGTGTCGGGGGTTCCTACGAGCAGTACTTC. This yields the protein CASSVGGSYEQYF. The rearrangement combines TRBV2 with TRBJ2-7; the D gene is perhaps TRBD2, on 6 matching bases. Reading from cysteine to phenylalanine, the CDR3 counts 13 amino acids. Of the read, only the CDR3 DNA is kept; its 39 bases are in frame from base 1. A distance of 8 bases separates the germline ends of V and J, which lose 4 bases and 1 base respectively. Sequences SNHLY (CDR1) and FYNNEI (CDR2) are obtained from the germline V gene. This CDR3, with the reference TRBV2 and TRBJ2-7 proteins standing in past its ends, gives the full variable domain EPEVTQTPSHQVTQMGQEVILRCVPISNHLYFYWYRQILGQKVEFLVSFYNNEISEKSEIFDDQFSVERPDGSNFTLKIRSTKLEDSAMYFCASSVGGSYEQYFGPGTRLTVT.